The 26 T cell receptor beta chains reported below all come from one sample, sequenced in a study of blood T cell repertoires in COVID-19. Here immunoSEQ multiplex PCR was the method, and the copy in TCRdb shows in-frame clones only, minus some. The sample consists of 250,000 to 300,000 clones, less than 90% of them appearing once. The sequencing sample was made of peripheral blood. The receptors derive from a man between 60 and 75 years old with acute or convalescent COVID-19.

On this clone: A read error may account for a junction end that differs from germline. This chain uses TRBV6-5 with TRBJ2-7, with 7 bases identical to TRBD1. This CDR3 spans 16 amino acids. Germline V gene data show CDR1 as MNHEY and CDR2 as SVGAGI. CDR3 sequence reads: CASRYSGTENSYEQYF. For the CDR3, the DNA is TGTGCCAGCAGGTACTCAGGGACAGAAAACTCCTACGAGCAGTACTTC.

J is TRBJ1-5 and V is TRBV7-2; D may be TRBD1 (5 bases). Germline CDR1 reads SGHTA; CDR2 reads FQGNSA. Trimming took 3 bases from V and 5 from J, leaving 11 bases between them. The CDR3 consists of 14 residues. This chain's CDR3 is CASSLGQGDQPQHF. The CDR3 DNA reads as TGTGCCAGCAGCTTGGGGCAGGGTGATCAGCCCCAGCATTTT.

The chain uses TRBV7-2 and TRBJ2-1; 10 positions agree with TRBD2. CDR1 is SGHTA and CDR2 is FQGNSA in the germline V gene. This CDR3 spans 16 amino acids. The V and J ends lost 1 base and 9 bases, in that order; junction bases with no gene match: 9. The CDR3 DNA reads TGTGCCAGCAGCTTAGGGCTAGCGGGAGATATAGGTGAGCAGTTCTTC. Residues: CASSLGLAGDIGEQFF.

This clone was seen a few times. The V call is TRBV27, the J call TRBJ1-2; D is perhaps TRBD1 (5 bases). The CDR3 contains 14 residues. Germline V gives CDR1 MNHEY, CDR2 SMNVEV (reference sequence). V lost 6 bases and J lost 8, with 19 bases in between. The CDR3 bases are TGTGCCAGCAGGGATACCGGGACTTTGCAAGGCTACACCTTC. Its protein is CASRDTGTLQGYTF.

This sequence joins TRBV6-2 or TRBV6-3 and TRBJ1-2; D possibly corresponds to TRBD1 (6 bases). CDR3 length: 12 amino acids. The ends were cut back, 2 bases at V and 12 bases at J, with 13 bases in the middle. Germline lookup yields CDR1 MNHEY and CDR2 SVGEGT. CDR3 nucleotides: TGTGCCAGCAGTTACGGGGGCGTGGACCACACCTTC. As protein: CASSYGGVDHTF.

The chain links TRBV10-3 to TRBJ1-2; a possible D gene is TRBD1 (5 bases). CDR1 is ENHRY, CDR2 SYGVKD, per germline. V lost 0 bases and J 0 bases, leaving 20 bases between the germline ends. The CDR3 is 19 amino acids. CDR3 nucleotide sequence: TGTGCCATCAGTGAGTCGACGGGGGAATTTCAAAGTTCTAACTATGGCTACACCTTC. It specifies CAISESTGEFQSSNYGYTF.

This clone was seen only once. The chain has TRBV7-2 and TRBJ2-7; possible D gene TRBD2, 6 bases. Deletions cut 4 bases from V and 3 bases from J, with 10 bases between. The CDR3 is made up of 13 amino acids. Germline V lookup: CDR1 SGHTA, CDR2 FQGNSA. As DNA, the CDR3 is TGTGCCAGCAGCTCGCAGGAGGGCTACGAGCAGTACTTC. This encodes CASSSQEGYEQYF.

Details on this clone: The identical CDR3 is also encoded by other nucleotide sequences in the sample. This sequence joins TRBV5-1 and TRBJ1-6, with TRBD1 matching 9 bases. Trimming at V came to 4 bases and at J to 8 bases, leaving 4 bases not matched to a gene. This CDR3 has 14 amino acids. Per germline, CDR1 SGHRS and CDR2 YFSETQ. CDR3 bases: TGCGCCAGCAGCCTGGACAGGGGCGATTCACCCCTCCACTTT. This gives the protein CASSLDRGDSPLHF.

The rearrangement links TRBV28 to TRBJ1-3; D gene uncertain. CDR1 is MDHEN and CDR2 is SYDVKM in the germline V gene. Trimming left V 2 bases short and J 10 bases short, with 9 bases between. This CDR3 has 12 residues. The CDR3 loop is CASSLAGGTIYF. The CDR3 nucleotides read TGTGCCAGCAGTTTAGCGGGAGGGACCATATATTTT.

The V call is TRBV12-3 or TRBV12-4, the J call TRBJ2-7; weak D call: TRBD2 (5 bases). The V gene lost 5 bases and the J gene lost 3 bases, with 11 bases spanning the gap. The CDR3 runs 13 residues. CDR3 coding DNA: TGTGCCAGCAGTAAGAACCGGGACTACGAGCAGTACTTC. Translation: CASSKNRDYEQYF.

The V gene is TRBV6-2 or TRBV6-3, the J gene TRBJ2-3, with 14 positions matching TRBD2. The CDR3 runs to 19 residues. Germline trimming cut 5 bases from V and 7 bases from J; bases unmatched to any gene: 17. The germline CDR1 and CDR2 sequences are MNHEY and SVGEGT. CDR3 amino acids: CASSKTPPGLAGEGYTQYF. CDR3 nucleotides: TGTGCCAGCAGTAAGACTCCTCCGGGACTAGCGGGAGAAGGTTATACGCAGTATTTT.

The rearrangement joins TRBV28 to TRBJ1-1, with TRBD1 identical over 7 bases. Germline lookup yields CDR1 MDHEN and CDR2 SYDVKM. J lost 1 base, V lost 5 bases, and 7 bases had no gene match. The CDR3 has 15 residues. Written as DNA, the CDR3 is TGTGCCAGCAGTCCAGGGGGTCGAAAGAACACTGAAGCTTTCTTT. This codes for CASSPGGRKNTEAFF.

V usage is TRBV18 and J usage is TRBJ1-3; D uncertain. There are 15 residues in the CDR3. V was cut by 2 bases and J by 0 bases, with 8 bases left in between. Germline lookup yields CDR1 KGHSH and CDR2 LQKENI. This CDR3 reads CASSPSTFSGNTIYF. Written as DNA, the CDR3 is TGTGCCAGCTCACCATCGACATTCTCTGGAAACACCATATATTTT.

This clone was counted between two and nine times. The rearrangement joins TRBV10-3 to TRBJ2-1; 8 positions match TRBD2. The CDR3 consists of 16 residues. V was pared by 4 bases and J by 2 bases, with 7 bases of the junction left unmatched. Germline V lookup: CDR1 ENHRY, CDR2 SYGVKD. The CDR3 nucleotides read TGTGCCATCAGTGCGAGCGGGAGAAAGCCCTACAATGAGCAGTTCTTC. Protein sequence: CAISASGRKPYNEQFF.

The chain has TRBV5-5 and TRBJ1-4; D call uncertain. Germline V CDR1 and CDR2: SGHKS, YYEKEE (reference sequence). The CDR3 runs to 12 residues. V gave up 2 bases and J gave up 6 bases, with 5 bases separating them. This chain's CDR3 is CASSFIHEKLFF. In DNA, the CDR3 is TGTGCCAGCAGCTTTATCCATGAAAAACTGTTTTTT.

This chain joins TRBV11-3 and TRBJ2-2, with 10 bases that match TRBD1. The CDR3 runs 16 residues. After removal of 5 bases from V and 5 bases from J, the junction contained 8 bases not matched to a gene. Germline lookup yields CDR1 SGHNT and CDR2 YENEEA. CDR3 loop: CASSLGQGSRTGELFF. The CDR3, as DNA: TGTGCCAGCAGCCTGGGACAGGGGTCACGTACCGGGGAGCTGTTTTTT.

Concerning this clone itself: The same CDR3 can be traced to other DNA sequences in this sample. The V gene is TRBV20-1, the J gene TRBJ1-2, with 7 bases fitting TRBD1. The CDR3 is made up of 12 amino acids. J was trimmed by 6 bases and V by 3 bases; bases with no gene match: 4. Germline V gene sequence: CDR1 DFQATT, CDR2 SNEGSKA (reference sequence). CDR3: CSASRQGHGYTF. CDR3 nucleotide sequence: TGCAGTGCTAGTCGACAGGGCCATGGCTACACCTTC.

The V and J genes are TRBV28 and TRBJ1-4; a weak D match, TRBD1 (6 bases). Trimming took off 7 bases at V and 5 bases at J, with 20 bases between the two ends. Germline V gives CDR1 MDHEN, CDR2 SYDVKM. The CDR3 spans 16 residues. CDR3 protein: CASKSPPGQQNEKLFF. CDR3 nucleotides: TGTGCCAGCAAATCACCTCCGGGACAACAAAATGAAAAACTGTTTTTT.

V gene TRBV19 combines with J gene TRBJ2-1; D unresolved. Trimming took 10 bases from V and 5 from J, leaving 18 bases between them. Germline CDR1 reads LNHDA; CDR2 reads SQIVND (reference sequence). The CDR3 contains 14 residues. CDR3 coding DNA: TGTGCCACTCTAGGCCGGGTGACTGACAATGAGCAGTTCTTC. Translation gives CATLGRVTDNEQFF.

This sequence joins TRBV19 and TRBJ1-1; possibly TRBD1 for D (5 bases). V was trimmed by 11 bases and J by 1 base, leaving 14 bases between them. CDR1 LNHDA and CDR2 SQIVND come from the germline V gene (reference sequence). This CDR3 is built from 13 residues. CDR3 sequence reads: CAPAGGANTEAFF. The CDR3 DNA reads TGTGCCCCCGCGGGAGGGGCGAACACTGAAGCTTTCTTT.

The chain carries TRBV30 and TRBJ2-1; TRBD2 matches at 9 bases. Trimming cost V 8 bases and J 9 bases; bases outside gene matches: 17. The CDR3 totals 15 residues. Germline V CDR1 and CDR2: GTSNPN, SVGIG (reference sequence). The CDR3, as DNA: TGTGCCCCCAGCAGCGGCGGGAGGGGGTTCGGTGAGCAGTTCTTC. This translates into CAPSSGGRGFGEQFF.

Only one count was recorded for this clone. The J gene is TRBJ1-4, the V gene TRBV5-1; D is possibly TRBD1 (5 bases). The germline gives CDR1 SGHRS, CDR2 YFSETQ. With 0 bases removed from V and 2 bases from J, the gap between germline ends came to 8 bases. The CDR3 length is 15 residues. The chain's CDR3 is CASSLDSGTNEKLFF. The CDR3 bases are TGCGCCAGCAGCTTGGATTCAGGGACTAATGAAAAACTGTTTTTT.

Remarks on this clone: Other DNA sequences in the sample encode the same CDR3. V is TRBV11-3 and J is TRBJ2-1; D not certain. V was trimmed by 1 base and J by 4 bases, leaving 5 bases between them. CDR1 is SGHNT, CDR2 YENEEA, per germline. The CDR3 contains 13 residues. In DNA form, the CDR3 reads TGTGCCAGCAGCTTAGGCAGGTACAATGAGCAGTTCTTC. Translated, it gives CASSLGRYNEQFF.

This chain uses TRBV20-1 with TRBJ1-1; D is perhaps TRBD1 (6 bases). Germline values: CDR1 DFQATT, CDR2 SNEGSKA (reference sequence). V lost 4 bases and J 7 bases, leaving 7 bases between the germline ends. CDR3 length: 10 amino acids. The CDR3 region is CSANRDEAFF. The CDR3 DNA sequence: TGCAGTGCTAACAGGGATGAAGCTTTCTTT.

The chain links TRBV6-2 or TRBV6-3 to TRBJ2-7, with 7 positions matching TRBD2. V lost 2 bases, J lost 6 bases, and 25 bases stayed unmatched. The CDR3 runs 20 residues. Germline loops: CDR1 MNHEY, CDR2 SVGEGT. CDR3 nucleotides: TGTGCCAGCAGTTACCAGGCGTCGGCTAGCGGCGCGCCGGGGATTAGCGAGCAGTACTTC. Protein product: CASSYQASASGAPGISEQYF.

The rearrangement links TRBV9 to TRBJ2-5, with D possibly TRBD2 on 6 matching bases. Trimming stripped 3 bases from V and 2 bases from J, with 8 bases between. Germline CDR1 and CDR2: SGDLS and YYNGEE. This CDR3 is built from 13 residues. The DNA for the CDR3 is TGTGCCAGCAGCGCAGGGACTCAAGAGACCCAGTACTTC. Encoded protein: CASSAGTQETQYF.